This T cell receptor beta chain stems from a study of shared clonotypes between healthy human individuals. About the research overall: There were three CD4 naive, three CD4 memory, two CD8 naive and one CD8 memory plates per donor.

The split of CD4+ cells yielded CD45RA+ naive and CD45RA-negative memory subsets. Profiling relied on immunoSEQ multiplex PCR, and the TCRdb table lists in-frame clones only, not all of them. Of approximately 2.4 million clones in the sample, under 97% were seen once. The CDR3 covers 16 residues. Trimming pared 7 bases from V and 7 bases from J, leaving 26 bases between. CDR1 and CDR2 from the germline V gene are MNHNY and SVGAGI (reference sequence). Study-level findings and limits: Non-shared clonotypes had lower generation probabilities than clonotypes shared by all four sorted-subset donors.

With regard to this clone: Antigen: not known.

V is TRBV6-6 and J is TRBJ2-7; D could derive from TRBD1 or TRBD2 (6 bases each). Sample: naive CD4+ T cells sorted from blood. Subset given: CD45RA+ positively selected. The TCR sequence derives from a man between 18 and 29 years old in good health. Here the CDR3 DNA reads TGTGCCAGCAAGGGGGAAGGAGGGCGACACCCGGGGGAGCAGTACTTC. It is translated as CASKGEGGRHPGEQYF.